The entry that follows covers one T cell receptor (beta chain) sequence. Antigen unknown. The record originates from a study of OX40 agonist ivuxolimab in advanced cancers. Findings of the study overall: By week 6 at 0.1 to 3.0 mg/kg, blood CD4+ and CD8+ T cells had expanded clonally.

TCRdb's table, derived via immunoSEQ multiplex PCR, lists solely in-frame clones and lacks some. The sample includes approximately 90,000 clones, about 90% of them seen just once. CDR1 is SGHVS and CDR2 is FQNEAQ in the germline V gene. The CDR3 has 16 residues. Trimming cost V 2 bases and J 3 bases, with 14 bases left between them. V is TRBV7-8 and J is TRBJ2-1, with D uncertain. This TCR came from an adult with an advanced solid tumor such as melanoma, head and neck, liver or kidney cancer. The sequenced sample was CD4+ or CD8+ T cells sorted from blood, obtained in a trial of the OX40 agonist ivuxolimab. The CDR3 region has the DNA TGTGCCAGCAGCTTATTTCGCGGAGCGAACTACAATGAGCAGTTCTTC. It specifies CASSLFRGANYNEQFF.